The 26 T cell receptor beta chains below were found in one sample sequenced in a study of CD4 T cells in relation to SARS-CoV-2 and coronaviruses. CD4+ T cells from unexposed donors were obtained before the COVID-19 pandemic (2011-2018). The method was immunoSEQ multiplex PCR; TCRdb's version includes in-frame clones alone and lacks a portion of them. The sample consists of roughly 63,000 clones, about 95% of them appearing once. Input material: naive CD4+ T cells from PBMCs. Subset defined: naive CD4+ T cells isolated by negative enrichment. These receptors originate from a human donor in good health.

The V call is TRBV19, the J call TRBJ2-1; 8 positions agree with TRBD1. The CDR3 has 16 amino acids. Losses at the gene ends were 0 bases for V and 4 bases for J; bases not matched to a gene: 5. Germline CDR1 reads LNHDA; CDR2 reads SQIVND (reference sequence). CDR3 region: CASSIDRQGAYNEQFF. The CDR3 DNA reads as TGTGCCAGTAGTATAGATCGGCAGGGGGCTTACAATGAGCAGTTCTTC.

The CDR3 loop reads CASWQSSGNTIYF. The CDR3 DNA sequence: TGTGCCAGCTGGCAGAGCTCTGGAAACACCATATATTTT. The chain employs TRBV6-6 and TRBJ1-3; D remains ambiguous. The CDR3 spans 13 residues. Germline-derived CDR1 and CDR2 are MNHNY and SVGAGI (reference sequence). The V end was cut by 8 bases, the J end by 0 bases, with 8 bases between.

The chain has TRBV19 and TRBJ1-5; no firm D call. This CDR3 is built from 13 residues. V lost 4 bases to trimming and J lost 9 bases, with 13 bases between them. Looked up from germline, CDR1 is LNHDA and CDR2 is SQIVND (reference sequence). This CDR3 is CASSTQGKGPQHF. The CDR3 DNA reads TGTGCCAGTAGTACCCAAGGGAAGGGGCCCCAGCATTTT. Supplemented by reference TRBV19 and TRBJ1-5, the full variable domain reads DGGITQSPKYLFRKEGQNVTLSCEQNLNHDAMYWYRQDPGQGLRLIYYSQIVNDFQKGDIAEGYSVSREKKESFPLTVTSAQKNPTAFYLCASSTQGKGPQHFGDGTRLSIL.

V gene TRBV30 combines with J gene TRBJ2-5, with a tentative D call TRBD1 (5 bases). This CDR3 spans 11 amino acids. Germline assignment: CDR1 GTSNPN and CDR2 SVGIG (reference sequence). The V and J ends lost 4 bases and 4 bases respectively, with 7 bases between them. This CDR3 reads CAWTGRETQYF. CDR3 sequence (DNA): TGTGCCTGGACAGGGCGAGAGACCCAGTACTTC. Full variable domain (remainder filled in from reference TRBV30 and TRBJ2-5): SQTIHQWPATLVQPVGSPLSLECTVEGTSNPNLYWYRQAAGRGLQLLFYSVGIGQISSEVPQNLSASRPQDRQFILSSKKLLLSDSGFYLCAWTGRETQYFGPGTRLLVL.

This rearrangement joins TRBV4-1 to TRBJ2-1, with no clear D. Trimming took off 0 bases at V and 0 bases at J, with 15 bases between the two ends. The CDR3 consists of 18 residues. The germline V gene encodes CDR1 MGHRA and CDR2 YSYEKL. The CDR3 loop reads CASSQEGPDTSSYNEQFF. The DNA of the CDR3 is TGCGCCAGCAGCCAAGAAGGTCCGGATACCAGCTCCTACAATGAGCAGTTCTTC.

The V call is TRBV15, the J call TRBJ2-1; a possible D gene is TRBD1 (5 bases). V lost 0 bases and J 9 bases, leaving 12 bases between the germline ends. Per the germline V gene, CDR1 is LNHNV and CDR2 is YYDKDF (reference sequence). The CDR3 extends over 14 amino acids. The DNA for the CDR3 is TGTGCCACCAGCAGAGATCGCAGGGTTAGTGAGCAGTTCTTC. Residues: CATSRDRRVSEQFF.

The J gene is TRBJ1-3, the V gene TRBV10-3; possibly TRBD1 for D (5 bases). The CDR3 is 16 residues long. Trimming removed 10 bases from V and 6 bases from J, with 25 bases in between. Germline CDR1 and CDR2: ENHRY and SYGVKD. For the CDR3, the DNA is TGTGCCACCAGGATCGTTACAGGCGGGCTCCAAAACACCATATATTTT. It specifies CATRIVTGGLQNTIYF.

Written as DNA, the CDR3 is TGTGCCAGCAGGCACGGGTGGCCCGGGAGTCAAGAGACCCAGTACTTC. This encodes CASRHGWPGSQETQYF. The rearrangement links TRBV27 to TRBJ2-5; D possibly corresponds to TRBD2 (6 bases). The germline CDR1 and CDR2 sequences are MNHEY and SMNVEV (reference sequence). The CDR3 runs 16 residues. V lost 6 bases, J lost 2 bases, and 19 bases lay in between.

The count of this clone is one. The chain joins TRBV7-9 to TRBJ2-3; D is undetermined. V lost 1 base and J lost 3, with 8 bases in between. The CDR3 length is 14 residues. CDR1 is SEHNR and CDR2 is FQNEAQ in the germline V gene (reference sequence). CDR3 nucleotide sequence: TGTGCCAGCAGCTTAGGGCTAAAAACAGATACGCAGTATTTT. Amino acid sequence: CASSLGLKTDTQYF.

The rearrangement joins TRBV10-1 to TRBJ1-1; D unresolved. Germline V gives CDR1 WNHNN, CDR2 SYGVQD (reference sequence). V was cut by 6 bases and J by 0 bases, with 8 bases left in between. The length of the CDR3 is 13 residues. The CDR3 region is CASRYKLNTEAFF. CDR3 nucleotide sequence: TGCGCCAGCAGATACAAGTTGAACACTGAAGCTTTCTTT.

The chain is built from TRBV3-1 (or the pseudogene TRBV3-2) and TRBJ2-4; D is ambiguous. Germline V gene sequence: CDR1 LGHDT, CDR2 YNNKEL (reference sequence). Trimming took off 4 bases at V and 13 bases at J, with 14 bases between the two ends. There are 12 residues in the CDR3. The CDR3 region is CASSPRDGSQYF. The CDR3 nucleotides are TGTGCCAGCAGCCCCCGAGACGGATCCCAGTACTTC.

This rearrangement joins TRBV30 to TRBJ1-2; D is possibly TRBD1 (6 bases). The ends were cut back, 0 bases at V and 9 bases at J, with 20 bases in the middle. This CDR3 is built from 15 residues. Germline values: CDR1 GTSNPN, CDR2 SVGIG (reference sequence). CDR3 residues: CAWSVRYRDLWSYTF. DNA of the CDR3: TGTGCCTGGAGTGTACGGTACAGGGACCTATGGAGCTACACCTTC. Complete variable domain (other parts from reference TRBV30 and TRBJ1-2): SQTIHQWPATLVQPVGSPLSLECTVEGTSNPNLYWYRQAAGRGLQLLFYSVGIGQISSEVPQNLSASRPQDRQFILSSKKLLLSDSGFYLCAWSVRYRDLWSYTFGSGTRLTVV.

This clone was counted once. The CDR3, as DNA: TGCGCCAGCAGTAGACAGGGGGAGAGAGATACGCAGTATTTT. Amino acids: CASSRQGERDTQYF. J is TRBJ2-3 and V is TRBV5-1, with TRBD1 matching 9 bases. The CDR3 length is 14 residues. The ends lost 5 bases at V and 5 bases at J; junction bases unmatched: 6. Germline CDR1 and CDR2: SGHRS and YFSETQ.

V usage is TRBV20-1 and J usage is TRBJ2-6; possible D gene TRBD1, 5 bases. Germline values: CDR1 DFQATT, CDR2 SNEGSKA (reference sequence). There are 15 residues in the CDR3. V was cut by 3 bases and J by 0 bases, with 9 bases left in between. DNA for the CDR3: TGCAGTGCTAGTAGGGGCAGCTCTGGGGCCAACGTCCTGACTTTC. Its translation: CSASRGSSGANVLTF.

The J gene is TRBJ2-7, the V gene TRBV5-5; D could derive from TRBD1 or TRBD2 (6 bases each). CDR3 length: 13 residues. V gave up 4 bases and J gave up 7 bases, with 15 bases separating them. Germline loops: CDR1 SGHKS, CDR2 YYEKEE (reference sequence). For the CDR3, the DNA is TGTGCCAGCAGCGTGCAGGGGACTCGAGAGCAGTACTTC. It encodes CASSVQGTREQYF. The entire variable domain, with the rest obtained from reference TRBV5-5 and TRBJ2-7, is as follows: DAGVTQSPTHLIKTRGQQVTLRCSPISGHKSVSWYQQVLGQGPQFIFQYYEKEERGRGNFPDRFSARQFPNYSSELNVNALLLGDSALYLCASSVQGTREQYFGPGTRLTVT.

As regards this clone: This likely comes from a read error, as the CDR3 has no conserved phenylalanine or tryptophan at its end. The limits of the CDR3 on the DNA are not certain, so only TCRdb's listed CDR3 is given. The V gene is TRBV4-2, the J gene TRBJ2-7; the table gives TRBD2 as D, unverified against the DNA. The germline V gene has CDR1 LGHNA and CDR2 YNFKEQ. The CDR3 is 15 residues long, counting both termini. CDR3 sequence reads: CASSQDLDGTHWPPG.

This chain uses TRBV6-5 with TRBJ2-7; possibly TRBD1 or TRBD2 for D (5 bases each). Between the trimmed V and J ends, which lost 2 bases and 0 bases, there was a span of 14 bases. CDR3 size: 16 residues. Germline lookup yields CDR1 MNHEY and CDR2 SVGAGI. The CDR3 sequence: CASSYTGAGSSYEQYF. CDR3 in DNA: TGTGCCAGCAGTTACACAGGCGCAGGGAGCTCCTACGAGCAGTACTTC.

The DNA of the CDR3 is TGTGCCAGCAGCAAAGAGGGGGACTATCGTAAGCCCAATGAGCAGTTCTTC. It encodes CASSKEGDYRKPNEQFF. This chain joins TRBV21-1 and TRBJ2-1; the table's D call of TRBD2 was not tested on the DNA. TRBV21-1 is designated a pseudogene. This CDR3 has 17 residues.

CDR3 region: CASSIYPTGGDSNEQFF. CDR3 nucleotides: TGTGCCAGCAGCATTTACCCAACAGGGGGGGATAGCAATGAGCAGTTCTTC. The chain combines TRBV12-1 with TRBJ2-1; the table's D call, TRBD1, has no DNA check behind it. TRBV12-1 is designated a pseudogene. This CDR3 is 17 amino acids long.

The genes are TRBV12-3 or TRBV12-4 and TRBJ1-5; no definite D call. The CDR3 spans 13 residues. With 5 bases removed from V and 6 bases from J, the gap between germline ends came to 11 bases. The CDR3, as DNA: TGTGCCAGCAGTGTAATAGGACTTCAGCCCCAGCATTTT. As protein: CASSVIGLQPQHF.

The chain carries TRBV18 and TRBJ2-2; D is uncertain. This CDR3 region has 15 residues. Trimming left V 6 bases short and J 0 bases short, with 11 bases between. CDR1 is KGHSH and CDR2 is LQKENI in the germline V gene. CDR3 region: CASSQGPSNTGELFF. The CDR3 DNA reads TGTGCCAGCTCTCAAGGACCTTCGAACACCGGGGAGCTGTTTTTT. Drawing the rest from reference TRBV18 and TRBJ2-2, the complete variable domain is NAGVMQNPRHLVRRRGQEARLRCSPMKGHSHVYWYRQLPEEGLKFMVYLQKENIIDESGMPKERFSAEFPKEGPSILRIQQVVRGDSAAYFCASSQGPSNTGELFFGEGSRLTVL.

The V and J genes are TRBV18 and TRBJ2-7, with D possibly being TRBD1 or TRBD2 (5 bases each). The germline V gene encodes CDR1 KGHSH and CDR2 LQKENI. V was trimmed by 5 bases and J by 3 bases, leaving 14 bases between them. This CDR3 comprises 14 residues. In nucleotides, the CDR3 is TGTGCCAGCTCATTCCGGGACGGAAACTACGAGCAGTACTTC. Amino acids: CASSFRDGNYEQYF.

The genes are TRBV28 and TRBJ2-5, with D uncertain. The germline V gene has CDR1 MDHEN and CDR2 SYDVKM. The V end lost 7 bases, the J end lost 5 bases, and 11 bases lay between the germline ends. This CDR3 comprises 12 residues. CDR3 nucleotides: TGTGCCAGCAAAGGGTCTCAGGAGACCCAGTACTTC. Translating gives CASKGSQETQYF.

The rearrangement uses TRBV7-2 and TRBJ1-3, with D maybe TRBD1 (6 bases). CDR3 size: 15 residues. V was shortened by 5 bases and J by 4 bases, with 15 bases between the two germline ends. Germline CDR1 is SGHTA and CDR2 is FQGNSA. The CDR3 nucleotides are TGTGCCAGCAGCGTCAGGGGAATAATCGGAAACACCATATATTTT. Its protein product is CASSVRGIIGNTIYF.

Turning to this clone: Other nucleotide sequences from this sample produce the same CDR3. The V and J genes are TRBV11-3 and TRBJ2-3, with 11 positions matching TRBD2. Germline V gives CDR1 SGHNT, CDR2 YENEEA. The CDR3 runs to 16 residues. V lost 1 base to trimming and J lost 0 bases; unmatched junction nucleotides: 0. CDR3 protein: CASSLGLAGSTDTQYF. As DNA, the CDR3 is TGTGCCAGCAGCTTAGGACTAGCGGGGAGCACAGATACGCAGTATTTT.

The chain links TRBV28 to TRBJ1-1; D remains unclear. CDR1 is MDHEN and CDR2 is SYDVKM in the germline V gene. Trimming shortened V by 7 bases and J by 0 bases, and 9 bases separated the two germline ends. The length of the CDR3 is 13 residues. The CDR3 loop reads CASTGYLNTEAFF. The DNA for the CDR3 is TGTGCCAGCACCGGGTATTTGAACACTGAAGCTTTCTTT.